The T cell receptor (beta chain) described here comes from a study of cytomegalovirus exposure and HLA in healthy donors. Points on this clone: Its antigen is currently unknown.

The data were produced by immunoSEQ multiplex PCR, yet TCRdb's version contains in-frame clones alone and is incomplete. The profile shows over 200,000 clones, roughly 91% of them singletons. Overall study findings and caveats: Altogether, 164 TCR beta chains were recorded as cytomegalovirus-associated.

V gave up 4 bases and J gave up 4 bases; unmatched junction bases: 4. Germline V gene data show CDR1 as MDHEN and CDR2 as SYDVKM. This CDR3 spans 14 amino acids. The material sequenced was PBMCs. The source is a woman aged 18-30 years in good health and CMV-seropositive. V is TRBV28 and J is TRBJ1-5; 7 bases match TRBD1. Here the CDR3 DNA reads TGTGCCAGCAGTTGGGACAGCAGAAATCAGCCCCAGCATTTT. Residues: CASSWDSRNQPQHF.